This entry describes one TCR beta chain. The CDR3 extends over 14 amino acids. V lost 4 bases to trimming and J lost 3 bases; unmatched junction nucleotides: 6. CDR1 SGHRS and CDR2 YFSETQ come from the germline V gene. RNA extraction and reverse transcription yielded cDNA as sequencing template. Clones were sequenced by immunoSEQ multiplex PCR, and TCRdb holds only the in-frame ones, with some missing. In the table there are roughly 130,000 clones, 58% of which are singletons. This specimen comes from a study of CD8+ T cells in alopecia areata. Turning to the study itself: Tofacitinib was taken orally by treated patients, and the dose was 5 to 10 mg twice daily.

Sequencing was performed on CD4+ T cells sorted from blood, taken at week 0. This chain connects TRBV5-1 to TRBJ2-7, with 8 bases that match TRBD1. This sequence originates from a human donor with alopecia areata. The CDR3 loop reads CASSRGQVDYEQYF. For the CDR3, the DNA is TGCGCCAGCAGCAGGGGACAGGTGGACTACGAGCAGTACTTC.